These 4 T cell receptor beta chains came from one sample sequenced in a study of CD8 T cells in ankylosing spondylitis (dated by TCRdb to 2017 to 2019). The protocol used for the library was 5' RACE. Sequencing was performed on an Illumina HiSeq 2500. TCRdb reprocessing: public reads trimmed at Q25 with fastp, clones called with MiXCR, in-frame beta chains kept. Under each unique CDR3 protein, matching rows form one entry showing the most common genes and DNA. For this sample the table gives about 300,000 distinct CDR3 sequences, of which roughly 11% were detected only once. The ten largest clones capture roughly 9.2% of the sample. The specimen was blood, either unsorted or a sorted T cell fraction (not recorded which). These receptor sequences come from a female donor with ankylosing spondylitis or in good health (not recorded which).

The chain links TRBV7-2 to TRBJ2-1, with TRBD1 identical over 8 bases. The CDR3 is made up of 12 amino acids. The germline gives CDR1 SGHTA, CDR2 FQGNSA. V lost 4 bases, J lost 15 bases, and 8 bases stayed unmatched. CDR3 in amino acids: CASSYDRGGAFF. DNA for the CDR3: TGTGCCAGCAGCTACGACAGGGGAGGCGCGTTCTTC.

This clonotype turned up a few times. The CDR3 coding sequence is TGTGCCAGCTCACCAAAACATCACAGGGAGCGGTCCTACGAGCAGTACTTC. This gives the protein CASSPKHHRERSYEQYF. V gene TRBV18 combines with J gene TRBJ2-7; D may be TRBD1 (6 bases). The germline V gene encodes CDR1 KGHSH and CDR2 LQKENI. Deletions cut 2 bases from V and 1 base from J, with 18 bases between. The CDR3 length is 17 residues.

This clonotype was seen repeatedly, ten times or more. This rearrangement joins TRBV5-1 to TRBJ2-5, with TRBD2 matching 10 bases. The germline V gene has CDR1 SGHRS and CDR2 YFSETQ. Trimming cost V 0 bases and J 2 bases; bases outside gene matches: 4. CDR3 length: 16 amino acids. The CDR3: CASSLVIAGGQETQYF. The CDR3 DNA reads TGCGCCAGCAGCTTGGTGATAGCGGGGGGTCAAGAGACCCAGTACTTC.

This clonotype came up many times. The chain has TRBV12-3 or TRBV12-4 and TRBJ1-2; D is unresolved. The V end was cut by 8 bases, the J end by 2 bases, with 9 bases between. The CDR3 sequence is 12 residues long. The CDR3 spells CASGKQNYGYTF. The CDR3 nucleotides are TGTGCCAGCGGCAAACAGAACTATGGCTACACCTTC.